Presented here are 29 T cell receptor beta chains from one specimen sequenced in a study of beta chain features in type 1 diabetes. The investigators reverse transcribed all of the isolated RNA, so they sequenced expressed TCRB transcripts. Data came from immunoSEQ multiplex PCR; TCRdb stores just in-frame clones and leaves some out. Of roughly 450,000 clones listed, over 9.5% are singletons. Sequenced material: naive CD4+ T cells from blood. These receptors originate from a woman between 18 and 29 years old in good health.

The chain uses TRBV9 and TRBJ1-6; weak D call: TRBD1 (5 bases). Trimming cost V 6 bases and J 0 bases, with 13 bases left between them. Germline CDR1 reads SGDLS; CDR2 reads YYNGEE. There are 16 residues in the CDR3. CDR3 region: CASTLGASSYNSPLHF. For the CDR3, the DNA is TGTGCCAGCACCCTCGGGGCGAGCTCCTATAATTCACCCCTCCACTTT.

The V and J genes are TRBV7-9 and TRBJ2-1; D might be TRBD2 (6 bases). The V end lost 2 bases, the J end lost 5 bases, and 22 bases lay between the germline ends. Germline V CDR1 and CDR2: SEHNR, FQNEAQ (reference sequence). The CDR3 extends over 18 amino acids. In nucleotides, the CDR3 is TGTGCCAGCAGCTTACGGGACCACCGGTTTGGGGGGAACAATGAGCAGTTCTTC. This encodes CASSLRDHRFGGNNEQFF. Looking up the rest from reference TRBV7-9 and TRBJ2-1 gives the full variable domain: DTGVSQNPRHKITKRGQNVTFRCDPISEHNRLYWYRQTLGQGPEFLTYFQNEAQLEKSRLLSDRFSAERPKGSFSTLEIQRTEQGDSAMYLCASSLRDHRFGGNNEQFFGPGTRLTVL.

The chain uses TRBV30 and TRBJ1-5, with D unresolved. CDR3 length equals 16 residues. From germline, CDR1 is GTSNPN and CDR2 SVGIG (reference sequence). V was trimmed by 2 bases and J by 2 bases, leaving 16 bases between them. The CDR3 sequence is CAWSYGRGGGNQPQHF. CDR3 bases: TGTGCCTGGAGTTATGGACGGGGAGGAGGCAATCAGCCCCAGCATTTT.

There are many counts of this clone. V is TRBV7-9 and J is TRBJ2-5; 9 positions agree with TRBD1. Germline CDR1 is SEHNR and CDR2 is FQNEAQ (reference sequence). Trimming took 4 bases from V and 2 from J; bases not matched to a gene: 5. The CDR3 totals 15 residues. The CDR3: CASSSDRGSQETQYF. In DNA, the CDR3 is TGTGCCAGCAGCTCGGACAGGGGATCACAAGAGACCCAGTACTTC.

This clone was observed a few times. The rearrangement joins TRBV5-4 to TRBJ2-3; D gene ambiguous. Per germline, CDR1 SGHNT and CDR2 YYREEE (reference sequence). The length of the CDR3 is 16 residues. V was clipped by 3 bases and J by 0 bases, with 14 bases between them. The CDR3, as DNA: TGTGCCAGCAGCTCCGACCGCAGGTCCAGCACAGATACGCAGTATTTT. This translates into CASSSDRRSSTDTQYF. Drawing the rest from reference TRBV5-4 and TRBJ2-3, the complete variable domain is ETGVTQSPTHLIKTRGQQVTLRCSSQSGHNTVSWYQQALGQGPQFIFQYYREEENGRGNFPPRFSGLQFPNYSSELNVNALELDDSALYLCASSSDRRSSTDTQYFGPGTRLTVL.

The chain carries TRBV18 and TRBJ2-7; D remains ambiguous. V gave up 6 bases and J gave up 2 bases, with 14 bases separating them. The CDR3 is 14 residues long. Germline lookup yields CDR1 KGHSH and CDR2 LQKENI. CDR3 nucleotide sequence: TGTGCCAGCTCCCTCGGCCGTACCCCCTACGAGCAGTACTTC. Protein product: CASSLGRTPYEQYF.

The table lists this clone with a few counts. This rearrangement joins TRBV28 to TRBJ1-1; possible D gene TRBD1, 6 bases. Per germline, CDR1 MDHEN and CDR2 SYDVKM. CDR3 length: 13 residues. Trimming removed 7 bases from V and 9 bases from J, with 18 bases in between. The CDR3: CASTTIPDSKAFF. The CDR3 DNA is TGTGCCAGCACCACTATCCCGGACAGCAAAGCTTTCTTT. Supplemented by reference TRBV28 and TRBJ1-1, the full variable domain reads DVKVTQSSRYLVKRTGEKVFLECVQDMDHENMFWYRQDPGLGLRLIYFSYDVKMKEKGDIPEGYSVSREKKERFSLILESASTNQTSMYLCASTTIPDSKAFFGQGTRLTVV.

Comments on this clone: Additional DNA sequences in this sample encode the identical CDR3. V usage is TRBV20-1 and J usage is TRBJ1-1; D is uncertain. The CDR3 covers 11 residues. The germline V gene encodes CDR1 DFQATT and CDR2 SNEGSKA (reference sequence). V shed 2 bases and J shed 4 bases, with 5 bases lying between them. DNA of the CDR3: TGCAGTGCTAGAAAGGGCACTGAAGCTTTCTTT. This gives the protein CSARKGTEAFF.

In its sample, this clone was seen a few times. The chain has TRBV5-4 and TRBJ1-3, with a weak D call TRBD1 (5 bases). The CDR3 has 12 amino acids. In germline, CDR1 is SGHNT, CDR2 YYREEE (reference sequence). V shed 3 bases and J shed 5 bases, with 6 bases lying between them. CDR3: CASSSDRNTIYF. The CDR3 nucleotides read TGTGCCAGCAGCTCGGACAGAAACACCATATATTTT.

The chain carries TRBV7-3 and TRBJ2-1; TRBD2 aligns across 7 bases. The CDR3 sequence is 16 residues long. Germline lookup yields CDR1 SGHTA and CDR2 FQGTGA. V lost 1 base and J lost 9; bases outside the gene matches: 12. DNA of the CDR3: TGTGCCAGCAGCTTAAACTCCGGGACTACCCACGGTGAGCAGTTCTTC. Encoded protein: CASSLNSGTTHGEQFF.

This clone was seen a few times. The chain joins TRBV7-9 to TRBJ1-4; D ambiguous. Per the germline V gene, CDR1 is SEHNR and CDR2 is FQNEAQ (reference sequence). This CDR3 spans 12 amino acids. Deletions cut 1 base from V and 6 bases from J, with 3 bases between. CDR3 nucleotide sequence: TGTGCCAGCAGCTTAGAGTATGAAAAACTGTTTTTT. This translates into CASSLEYEKLFF.

This CDR3 reads CATSAQRDTQYF. The CDR3 DNA reads as TGTGCCACCAGCGCACAACGAGATACGCAGTATTTT. The chain joins TRBV15 to TRBJ2-3; no clear D gene. Between the trimmed V and J ends, which lost 5 bases and 5 bases, there was a span of 8 bases. CDR1 LNHNV and CDR2 YYDKDF come from the germline V gene (reference sequence). This CDR3 spans 12 amino acids.

Details on this clone: The junction departs from germline at one end; a sequencing error may be responsible. V gene TRBV4-2 combines with J gene TRBJ1-6, with 7 positions matching TRBD1. This CDR3 spans 14 amino acids. CDR1 is LGHNA and CDR2 is YNFKEQ in the germline V gene. The CDR3 sequence: CASSQDPRQGATRF. The CDR3 DNA is TGTGCCAGCAGCCAAGACCCGAGACAGGGAGCAACACGCTTT.

The gene calls are TRBV18 and TRBJ2-1, with D possibly TRBD2 on 6 matching bases. V lost 2 bases, J lost 2 bases, and 10 bases lay in between. The length of the CDR3 is 15 residues. Germline CDR1 KGHSH, CDR2 LQKENI. In nucleotides, the CDR3 is TGTGCCAGCTCACCAGGAGGGATCGCCTACAATGAGCAGTTCTTC. Translating it yields CASSPGGIAYNEQFF. Using reference TRBV18 and TRBJ2-1 for the parts outside the CDR3, the full variable domain is NAGVMQNPRHLVRRRGQEARLRCSPMKGHSHVYWYRQLPEEGLKFMVYLQKENIIDESGMPKERFSAEFPKEGPSILRIQQVVRGDSAAYFCASSPGGIAYNEQFFGPGTRLTVL.

The sample holds a few counts of this clone. The chain couples TRBV27 to TRBJ2-5; D is undetermined. V lost 6 bases and J 3 bases, leaving 17 bases between the germline ends. The CDR3 sequence is 15 residues long. Germline-derived CDR1 and CDR2 are MNHEY and SMNVEV (reference sequence). CDR3 nucleotides: TGTGCCAGCAGCGCTTCCCATTTCAGCGAAGAGACCCAGTACTTC. It is translated as CASSASHFSEETQYF.

In its sample, this clone was seen a few times. The chain is built from TRBV18 and TRBJ1-5; D gene uncertain. The CDR3 contains 17 residues. From germline, CDR1 is KGHSH and CDR2 LQKENI. V lost 2 bases, J lost 2 bases, and 16 bases lay in between. The CDR3 coding sequence is TGTGCCAGCTCACCATTCGGGCGGCAGGAAGGCAATCAGCCCCAGCATTTT. It codes for CASSPFGRQEGNQPQHF.

This clone was seen a handful of times. V and J are TRBV7-9 and TRBJ2-2; TRBD2 might be the D (5 bases). The germline V and J ends were trimmed by 6 bases and 5 bases, with 13 bases remaining between them. This CDR3 is built from 14 residues. In germline, CDR1 is SEHNR, CDR2 FQNEAQ (reference sequence). CDR3 nucleotide sequence: TGTGCCAGCAGATGGGCAGGAGGAACCGGGGAGCTGTTTTTT. It specifies CASRWAGGTGELFF.

Regarding this clone: Other nucleotide sequences from this sample produce the same CDR3. The rearrangement joins TRBV7-9 to TRBJ2-1, with a possible D match to TRBD1 (6 bases). CDR1 and CDR2 from the germline V gene are SEHNR and FQNEAQ (reference sequence). This CDR3 has 13 residues. The ends were cut back, 5 bases at V and 9 bases at J, with 14 bases in the middle. The CDR3 bases are TGTGCCAGCAGCCAAAGGATAGGGGGTGAGCAGTTCTTC. It specifies CASSQRIGGEQFF.

The chain employs TRBV7-2 and TRBJ2-1; TRBD2 matches 7 bases. After removal of 5 bases from V and 10 bases from J, the junction contained 11 bases not matched to a gene. Germline V gene sequence: CDR1 SGHTA, CDR2 FQGNSA. The CDR3 is 14 amino acids. CDR3 nucleotides: TGTGCCAGCAGCCCGAGCCCGGGACTAATAGAGCAGTTCTTC. Its protein product is CASSPSPGLIEQFF.

The CDR3 DNA reads TGCAGCGTCTCCCGGGACGGTGATTCACCCCTCCACTTT. This codes for CSVSRDGDSPLHF. The chain has TRBV29-1 and TRBJ1-6, with D tentatively TRBD1 (5 bases). V lost 6 bases and J 8 bases, leaving 14 bases between the germline ends. CDR1 SQVTM and CDR2 ANQGSEA come from the germline V gene. This CDR3 has 13 residues.

The V call is TRBV18, the J call TRBJ1-6; no firm D call. In germline, CDR1 is KGHSH, CDR2 LQKENI. The CDR3 has 15 amino acids. Trimming cost V 3 bases and J 8 bases, with 14 bases left between them. DNA for the CDR3: TGTGCCAGCTCACCCGTTTTGGGTGATCATTCACCCCTCCACTTT. Its translation is CASSPVLGDHSPLHF.

This clone was counted between two and nine times. The chain employs TRBV11-3 and TRBJ2-7; TRBD1 is a possible D gene (6 bases). The V gene's germline CDR1 is SGHNT and CDR2 YENEEA. The CDR3 is made up of 15 amino acids. Between the trimmed V and J ends, which lost 8 bases and 2 bases, there was a span of 19 bases. The CDR3 loop is CASSFKGEWAYEQYF. CDR3 nucleotides: TGTGCCAGCTCCTTTAAGGGGGAGTGGGCCTACGAGCAGTACTTC.

The V call is TRBV7-2, the J call TRBJ2-7; unclear D gene. There are 13 residues in the CDR3. Looked up from germline, CDR1 is SGHTA and CDR2 is FQGNSA. Trimming cost V 4 bases and J 6 bases, with 13 bases left between them. The CDR3 region is CASSSWLYGEQYF. CDR3 DNA: TGTGCCAGCAGCTCCTGGTTGTATGGCGAGCAGTACTTC.

In this sample, this clone turned up a few times. V gene TRBV7-2 combines with J gene TRBJ2-7; TRBD1 is a possible D gene (6 bases). Trimming stripped 5 bases from V and 5 bases from J, with 13 bases between. The CDR3 length is 13 residues. Germline V gene data show CDR1 as SGHTA and CDR2 as FQGNSA. CDR3 amino acids: CASSQDRTNEQYV. The CDR3 nucleotides read TGTGCCAGCAGCCAAGACAGGACCAACGAGCAGTACGTC.

The chain has TRBV2 and TRBJ1-5, with D tentatively TRBD1 (5 bases). Germline V lookup: CDR1 SNHLY, CDR2 FYNNEI. The CDR3 runs to 14 residues. V was cut by 7 bases and J by 4 bases, with 14 bases left in between. The CDR3 bases are TGTGCCAGCACCCCTGACAGCGGGAATCAGCCCCAGCATTTT. Translating gives CASTPDSGNQPQHF.

The V call is TRBV29-1, the J call TRBJ2-7; D is possibly TRBD1 (6 bases). The CDR3 loop spans 12 amino acids. Between the trimmed V and J ends, which lost 6 bases and 1 base, there was a span of 10 bases. Germline loops: CDR1 SQVTM, CDR2 ANQGSEA. For the CDR3, the DNA is TGCAGCGTCCTGGACAGATCCTACGAGCAGTACGTC. Its translation is CSVLDRSYEQYV.

Written as DNA, the CDR3 is TGTGCTAGTGGCCTACGAACAAGTCAAGGGAACACCGGGGAGCTGTTTTTT. It is translated as CASGLRTSQGNTGELFF. The chain couples TRBV12-5 to TRBJ2-2; the D is unclear. CDR3 length: 17 amino acids. Per germline, CDR1 LGHNT and CDR2 FRNRAP. V lost 6 bases to trimming and J lost 1 base, with 18 bases between them. The full variable domain, rest sourced from reference TRBV12-5 and TRBJ2-2, is DARVTQTPRHKVTEMGQEVTMRCQPILGHNTVFWYRQTMMQGLELLAYFRNRAPLDDSGMPKDRFSAEMPDATLATLKIQPSEPRDSAVYFCASGLRTSQGNTGELFFGEGSRLTVL.

This chain links TRBV7-9 with TRBJ1-2, with unresolved D. Germline loops: CDR1 SEHNR, CDR2 FQNEAQ (reference sequence). This CDR3 comprises 15 residues. The V and J ends lost 5 bases and 4 bases respectively, with 17 bases between them. In DNA, the CDR3 is TGTGCCAGCAGCCTCATGGCCCCGACAACCTATGGCTACACCTTC. As protein: CASSLMAPTTYGYTF.

The sample holds a few counts of this clone. The junction departs from the called germline gene at one end, perhaps through a read error. J is TRBJ2-3 and V is TRBV7-7, with 9 bases fitting TRBD2. The CDR3 loop spans 15 amino acids. The V gene's germline CDR1 is SSHAT and CDR2 FNYEAQ (reference sequence). The CDR3 DNA sequence: TGTGCTAGCAGCCGGGCGGGAGGGCGGGAAGATACGCAGTATTTT. Its translation: CASSRAGGREDTQYF.